The clone carrying this TCR beta chain was seen a handful of times. The antigen is not known. The CDR3 loop spans 16 amino acids. Germline values: CDR1 LGHNA, CDR2 YSLEER. The V gene lost 1 base and the J gene lost 0 bases, with 13 bases spanning the gap. The data were taken from a study of cytomegalovirus exposure and HLA in healthy donors. Study-level points and caveats: As a later analysis showed, several of the most significant clusters appeared to be linked to common viral pathogens.

Primers for the PCR totalled 60 Vbeta and 13 Jbeta. Assay used: immunoSEQ multiplex PCR; TCRdb lists only in-frame clones, some missing. The repertoire holds approximately 150,000 clones, around four fifths seen once, with roughly 3.5% in the top ten. The specimen was PBMCs. This receptor was identified in a male donor in good health and CMV-seronegative. V is TRBV4-3 and J is TRBJ2-7; TRBD2 might be the D (5 bases). The CDR3 spells CASSQGWSGYSYEQYF. In DNA form, the CDR3 reads TGCGCCAGCAGCCAAGGTTGGAGCGGTTACTCCTACGAGCAGTACTTC.